This T cell receptor (beta chain) was captured by sequencing in a study of blood T cells in healthy people across ages. Points on this clonotype: What it binds is not known. One junction end does not reproduce the germline sequence, and a read error may be involved.

Drawn from each donor were roughly 9.4 milliliters of peripheral blood. Per germline, CDR1 LGHNA and CDR2 YSLEER. This CDR3 is 12 amino acids long. For the second PCR, which ran for roughly 7 to 11 cycles, a sample-barcoded 5' primer and a J-beta primer mix were used. At least 3 million CDR3-containing paired-end reads were obtained per sample. One entry per CDR3 protein results from TCRdb running MiXCR on the 5' RACE reads. The sample includes 1.4 million or so distinct CDR3 sequences, about 42% of them seen just once. Overall study findings and caveats: Lack of knowledge of donor CMV status possibly confounded expanded clonotype changes. Comparison with aged donors showed that long-lived donors had more naive CD4+ cells and higher diversity.

The clonotype originates from a woman under 30 in good health. Sample: blood. The chain carries TRBV4-3 and TRBJ1-1; D gene unclear. CDR3 nucleotides: TGCGCCGGCAGCCAAGATGGATCAGAAGCTTTCTTT. Translating gives CAGSQDGSEAFF.